The 22 T cell receptor beta chains below were found in one sample sequenced in a study of T cells in Graves' hyperthyroidism and ophthalmopathy. Authors of the study amplified TCR beta CDR3 regions from RNA transcripts. The HTBI primer set drove a first-round RT-PCR of the TCR CDR3. Each CDR3 protein gets one entry after TCRdb re-called the multiplex PCR reads with MiXCR. Here the sample spans approximately 600,000 distinct CDR3 sequences, roughly 20% being singletons. Sequencing was done on a sample of blood. These receptors were taken from a man aged 30 to 39 with Graves' ophthalmopathy.

This clonotype was seen at least ten times. The chain links TRBV5-1 to TRBJ2-1; 12 positions agree with TRBD2. Losses at the gene ends were 4 bases for V and 7 bases for J; bases not matched to a gene: 9. The CDR3 runs 16 residues. Germline CDR1 SGHRS, CDR2 YFSETQ. CDR3 protein: CASSPLLAGGRNEQFF. Here the CDR3 DNA reads TGCGCCAGCAGCCCCCTACTAGCGGGAGGTCGAAATGAGCAGTTCTTC.

The chain links TRBV5-1 to TRBJ2-7; TRBD1 agrees at 9 bases. This CDR3 has 14 residues. V lost 2 bases to trimming and J lost 5 bases; unmatched junction nucleotides: 5. Germline-derived CDR1 and CDR2 are SGHRS and YFSETQ. For the CDR3, the DNA is TGCGCCAGCAGCTTTGGGACAGGGACTGACGAGCAGTACTTC. Translating it yields CASSFGTGTDEQYF.

This chain joins TRBV11-3 and TRBJ2-1, with D perhaps matching TRBD1 (6 bases). Looked up from germline, CDR1 is SGHNT and CDR2 is YENEEA. This CDR3 is 14 amino acids long. V lost 4 bases to trimming and J lost 0 bases, with 7 bases between them. The CDR3 region has the DNA TGTGCCAGCAGCTGGGACACCTCCTACAATGAGCAGTTCTTC. Translation: CASSWDTSYNEQFF. The variable domain in full, completed from reference TRBV11-3 and TRBJ2-1, reads EAGVVQSPRYKIIEKKQPVAFWCNPISGHNTLYWYLQNLGQGPELLIRYENEEAVDDSQLPKDRFSAERLKGVDSTLKIQPAELGDSAVYLCASSWDTSYNEQFFGPGTRLTVL.

The sample holds a few counts of this clonotype. V usage is TRBV7-2 and J usage is TRBJ2-2; D perhaps matches TRBD2 (5 bases). The germline gives CDR1 SGHTA, CDR2 FQGNSA. V lost 1 base and J 7 bases, leaving 10 bases between the germline ends. The CDR3 sequence is 14 residues long. For the CDR3, the DNA is TGTGCCAGCAGCTTAGGAGGGAGTGTCGGGGAGCTGTTTTTT. Its protein product is CASSLGGSVGELFF.

This clonotype was found a few times. The chain carries TRBV6-1 and TRBJ1-5; unclear D gene. The CDR3 extends over 14 amino acids. V lost 5 bases and J lost 2, with 10 bases in between. Germline CDR1 reads MNHNS; CDR2 reads SASEGT. CDR3 sequence (DNA): TGTGCCAGCAGTAGGGCTATGCGCAATCAGCCCCAGCATTTT. Protein: CASSRAMRNQPQHF.

The DNA of the CDR3 is TGTGCCAGCAGCTTTTTTCTCGGGACTAGCACAGATACGCAGTATTTT. It translates to CASSFFLGTSTDTQYF. V usage is TRBV7-9 and J usage is TRBJ2-3; D might be TRBD2 (6 bases). The CDR3 consists of 16 residues. V was clipped by 3 bases and J by 0 bases, with 13 bases between them. CDR1 is SEHNR and CDR2 is FQNEAQ in the germline V gene (reference sequence).

The chain recombines TRBV27 with TRBJ2-1; maybe TRBD2 (5 bases). The CDR3 has 13 amino acids. Between the trimmed V and J ends, which lost 9 bases and 4 bases, there was a span of 13 bases. Germline lookup yields CDR1 MNHEY and CDR2 SMNVEV (reference sequence). The DNA of the CDR3 is TGTGCCAGTGGAATTAGCGCGTACAATGAGCAGTTCTTC. As protein: CASGISAYNEQFF.

The sample holds many counts of this clonotype. This sequence joins TRBV20-1 and TRBJ2-7; D is perhaps TRBD1 (6 bases). This CDR3 has 11 residues. The V gene's germline CDR1 is DFQATT and CDR2 SNEGSKA (reference sequence). This chain's CDR3 is CIAAGAYEQYF. DNA of the CDR3: TGCATAGCTGCAGGGGCGTACGAGCAGTACTTC.

Many counts were recorded for this clonotype. This chain uses TRBV29-1 with TRBJ2-1; D unresolved. The CDR3 is made up of 13 amino acids. The ends were cut back, 6 bases at V and 0 bases at J, with 9 bases in the middle. Germline lookup yields CDR1 SQVTM and CDR2 ANQGSEA. The CDR3 nucleotides are TGCAGCGTGGGCTTTAGCTCCTACAATGAGCAGTTCTTC. Protein: CSVGFSSYNEQFF.

This clonotype was counted a few times. The genes are TRBV28 and TRBJ2-3, with D perhaps matching TRBD1 or TRBD2 (5 bases each). Germline V gene lookup returns CDR1 MDHEN and CDR2 SYDVKM. V was pared by 6 bases and J by 8 bases, with 9 bases between. The CDR3 consists of 11 residues. DNA of the CDR3: TGTGCCAGCAGGCAGGGAGTTACGCAGTATTTT. Translating gives CASRQGVTQYF.

Many counts were recorded for this clonotype. The chain couples TRBV30 to TRBJ1-2; possible D gene TRBD1, 6 bases. V lost 3 bases and J lost 3, with 14 bases in between. The CDR3 extends over 14 amino acids. Germline CDR1 GTSNPN, CDR2 SVGIG (reference sequence). The CDR3 DNA reads as TGTGCCTGGAGGCGGCGGGGGCAGGACTATGGCTACACCTTC. Protein: CAWRRRGQDYGYTF.

This clonotype was detected only once. The chain is built from TRBV19 and TRBJ2-7, with D perhaps TRBD2 (7 bases). The CDR3 consists of 16 residues. Germline lookup yields CDR1 LNHDA and CDR2 SQIVND (reference sequence). V was trimmed by 3 bases and J by 0 bases, leaving 15 bases between them. CDR3 loop: CASSIGRGQSSYEQYF. For the CDR3, the DNA is TGTGCCAGTAGTATTGGGAGGGGACAAAGCTCCTACGAGCAGTACTTC.

Many counts were recorded for this clonotype. V usage is TRBV2 and J usage is TRBJ1-2, with D uncertain. In germline, CDR1 is SNHLY, CDR2 FYNNEI. V lost 1 base, J lost 7 bases, and 7 bases lay in between. This CDR3 spans 12 amino acids. This chain's CDR3 is CASSEGVPGYTF. In nucleotides, the CDR3 is TGTGCCAGCAGTGAAGGGGTTCCTGGCTACACCTTC.

This clonotype was observed a few times. The J gene is TRBJ2-5, the V gene TRBV12-3 or TRBV12-4; D tentatively reads TRBD1 or TRBD2 (5 bases each). V was shortened by 5 bases and J by 3 bases, with 19 bases between the two germline ends. The CDR3 extends over 16 amino acids. The CDR3 region is CASSLVGAIQEETQYF. The CDR3 DNA sequence: TGTGCCAGCAGTCTCGTCGGGGCGATTCAGGAAGAGACCCAGTACTTC.

The sample holds a few counts of this clonotype. This sequence joins TRBV10-3 and TRBJ2-2, with 9 bases identical to TRBD1. V lost 4 bases to trimming and J lost 7 bases; unmatched junction nucleotides: 4. Looked up from germline, CDR1 is ENHRY and CDR2 is SYGVKD. The CDR3 spans 14 residues. The CDR3 bases are TGTGCCATCAGTGTCGGACAGGGGAACGGGGAGCTGTTTTTT. Protein: CAISVGQGNGELFF.

This clonotype showed up just a few times. The chain has TRBV10-3 and TRBJ2-7, with a weak D call TRBD1 (6 bases). Germline loops: CDR1 ENHRY, CDR2 SYGVKD. Trimming stripped 6 bases from V and 5 bases from J, with 11 bases between. The length of the CDR3 is 12 residues. The CDR3 here is CAISMTGNEQYF. DNA of the CDR3: TGTGCCATCAGCATGACAGGCAACGAGCAGTACTTC.

Remarks on this clonotype: The conserved closing phenylalanine or tryptophan is absent in this CDR3, likely reflecting a read error. The chain joins TRBV7-2 to TRBJ2-7, with 8 bases aligning to TRBD2. Germline assignment: CDR1 SGHTA and CDR2 FQGNSA. This CDR3 comprises 17 residues. Trimming cost V 5 bases and J 7 bases; bases outside gene matches: 19. CDR3 DNA sequence: TGTGCCAGCAGCCCTTCCGAAGCTAGCGGGCGGCGGGGAGAGCAGTACCTC. It yields the protein CASSPSEASGRRGEQYL.

The genes are TRBV20-1 and TRBJ1-1; D unresolved. V shed 0 bases and J shed 5 bases, with 10 bases lying between them. Germline assignment: CDR1 DFQATT and CDR2 SNEGSKA (reference sequence). CDR3 length equals 13 residues. CDR3 residues: CSARDRVGTEAFF. CDR3 nucleotide sequence: TGCAGTGCTAGAGATCGGGTTGGGACTGAAGCTTTCTTT.

The chain recombines TRBV5-1 with TRBJ2-3; maybe TRBD2 (5 bases). This CDR3 contains 14 residues. Trimming stripped 2 bases from V and 6 bases from J, with 13 bases between. Per germline, CDR1 SGHRS and CDR2 YFSETQ. The DNA of the CDR3 is TGCGCCAGCAGCTTAATAGCGACTCCGGATACGCAGTATTTT. It yields the protein CASSLIATPDTQYF.

This clonotype was seen at least ten times. The chain employs TRBV7-8 and TRBJ1-4; 9 nucleotides match TRBD1. There are 19 residues in the CDR3. V was clipped by 1 base and J by 0 bases; unmatched bases: 9. Germline V gives CDR1 SGHVS, CDR2 FQNEAQ. The CDR3 region is CASSLDGGTGLTTNEKLFF. CDR3 DNA: TGTGCCAGCAGCTTAGATGGAGGGACAGGGCTAACAACTAATGAAAAACTGTTTTTT. The whole variable domain, remainder taken from reference TRBV7-8 and TRBJ1-4, is GAGVSQSPRYKVAKRGQDVALRCDPISGHVSLFWYQQALGQGPEFLTYFQNEAQLDKSGLPSDRFFAERPEGSVSTLKIQRTQQEDSAVYLCASSLDGGTGLTTNEKLFFGSGTQLSVL.

V is TRBV7-9 and J is TRBJ2-7; D uncertain. The J call is in doubt because the DNA end fits TRBJ2-1 better. The germline V gene has CDR1 SEHNR and CDR2 FQNEAQ (reference sequence). The CDR3 is made up of 10 amino acids. The CDR3 sequence: CASSPYEQFF. The DNA for the CDR3 is TGTGCCAGCAGCCCCTACGAGCAGTTCTTC.

This clonotype was observed at least ten times. V gene TRBV6-2 or TRBV6-3 combines with J gene TRBJ2-7; the D gene could be TRBD1 or TRBD2 (5 bases each). Germline-derived CDR1 and CDR2 are MNHEY and SVGEGT. The CDR3 loop spans 15 amino acids. V lost 2 bases, J lost 3 bases, and 14 bases lay in between. The CDR3 bases are TGTGCCAGCAGTTACCTGAGAGGGGCTAACTACGAGCAGTACTTC. As protein: CASSYLRGANYEQYF.